This is a list of T cell receptor beta chains from one sample in a study of T cell responses to AZD1222 COVID-19 vaccine. The method was immunoSEQ multiplex PCR; TCRdb's version includes in-frame clones alone and lacks a portion of them. The sample holds about 92,000 clones; approximately 88% are singletons and the top ten take approximately 5.5%. This specimen consisted of peripheral blood, obtained on day 0 of AZD1222 vaccination. These TCRs come from an adult in good health. Both conserved end residues are part of each CDR3. Fields, in order: D gene, V gene, J gene, clone size, CDR3 protein, CDR3 DNA. The D gene is left open where the match is weak. The size entry is marked missing in some rows and otherwise reads once, few, many or a size class.

>TRBD1|TRBV19|TRBJ2-3|NA
CASSPWTGTDTQYF
TGTGCCAGTAGTCCCTGGACAGGGACCGATACGCAGTATTTT
>TRBD2|TRBV6-5|TRBJ2-7|NA
CASTPRLAGYEQYF
TGTGCCAGCACCCCTAGACTAGCGGGCTACGAGCAGTACTTC
>NA|TRBV29-1|TRBJ1-1|NA
CSVEGRDSQNTEAFF
TGCAGCGTTGAAGGTAGAGACAGCCAGAACACTGAAGCTTTCTTT
>TRBD2|TRBV2|TRBJ2-1|NA
CASSDGLAGAKEQFF
TGTGCCAGCAGTGACGGACTAGCGGGAGCTAAAGAGCAGTTCTTC
>NA|TRBV4-1|TRBJ2-5|NA
CASSQGWTVGETQYF
TGCGCCAGCAGCCAAGGATGGACGGTGGGGGAGACCCAGTACTTC
>NA|TRBV9|TRBJ2-6|once
CASTSGTSGANVLTF
TGTGCCAGCACCTCAGGCACCTCTGGGGCCAACGTCCTGACTTTC
>NA|TRBV20-1|TRBJ1-2|few
CSARFRGANTF
TGCAGTGCTAGATTCCGCGGGGCGAACACCTTC
>TRBD2|TRBV7-3|TRBJ2-1|NA
CASSVRLAGNNEQFF
TGTGCCAGCAGCGTCAGACTAGCGGGAAACAATGAGCAGTTCTTC
>TRBD1|TRBV27|TRBJ1-6|NA
CASRRRGSNSPLHF
TGTGCCAGCAGGCGCAGGGGGTCCAATTCACCCCTCCACTTT
>TRBD1|TRBV11-3|TRBJ2-3|NA
CASSLGQGTDTQYF
TGTGCCAGCAGCTTGGGACAGGGGACAGATACGCAGTATTTT
>NA|TRBV19|TRBJ1-1|NA
CASKIQGMNTEAFF
TGTGCCAGTAAAATCCAGGGAATGAACACTGAAGCTTTCTTT
>NA|TRBV4-3|TRBJ1-4|NA
CASSQDFAGKLFF
TGCGCCAGCAGCCAAGATTTCGCGGGTAAACTGTTTTTT
>TRBD1|TRBV6-5|TRBJ2-1|NA
CASKEPGTGTHEQFF
TGTGCCAGCAAGGAGCCCGGGACAGGGACCCATGAGCAGTTCTTC
>NA|TRBV12-5|TRBJ2-5|NA
CASGLPPSERQETQYF
TGTGCTAGTGGTTTGCCCCCAAGTGAGCGGCAAGAGACCCAGTACTTC
>NA|TRBV2|TRBJ1-2|NA
CASSSGLSFYGYTF
TGTGCCAGCAGTTCGGGACTGAGCTTCTATGGCTACACCTTC
>NA|TRBV12-5|TRBJ1-1|NA
CASGLNMNTEAFF
TGTGCTAGTGGCCTTAACATGAACACTGAAGCTTTCTTT
>NA|TRBV19|TRBJ1-6|NA
CASSIEPGGVLHF
TGTGCCAGTAGTATAGAACCGGGAGGAGTCCTCCACTTT
>TRBD2|TRBV10-3|TRBJ2-3|NA
CATRLAGGPGADTQYF
TGTGCCACCCGACTAGCGGGAGGCCCTGGCGCAGATACGCAGTATTTT
>NA|TRBV29-1|TRBJ1-6|NA
CSVAGSNNSPLHF
TGCAGCGTTGCCGGGAGTAATAATTCACCCCTCCACTTT
>NA|TRBV25-1|TRBJ2-7|NA
CASSEPGRLYEQYF
TGTGCCAGCAGTGAACCCGGGAGACTCTACGAGCAGTACTTC
>TRBD1|TRBV29-1|TRBJ2-1|NA
CSAGTGGAYNEQFF
TGCAGCGCCGGAACAGGGGGAGCCTACAATGAGCAGTTCTTC
>NA|TRBV20-1|TRBJ2-5|NA
CSARESETQYF
TGCAGTGCTCGGGAGTCTGAGACCCAGTACTTC
>NA|TRBV5-1|TRBJ2-5|NA
CASSLDSHLGETQYF
TGCGCCAGCAGCTTGGACAGTCATTTAGGGGAGACCCAGTACTTC
>TRBD1|TRBV7-3|TRBJ2-2|NA
CASSHRQGALGGELFF
TGTGCCAGCAGCCATCGACAGGGGGCGCTGGGCGGGGAGCTGTTTTTT
>NA|TRBV30|TRBJ1-6|NA
CAWTWGGSSYNSPLHF
TGTGCCTGGACCTGGGGAGGTAGCTCCTATAATTCACCCCTCCACTTT
>NA|TRBV6-4|TRBJ1-2|NA
CASIVANYGYTF
TGTGCCAGCATCGTGGCGAACTATGGCTACACCTTC
>NA|TRBV10-3|TRBJ2-2|once
CAISGRDPTGELFF
TGTGCCATCAGTGGCAGGGACCCCACCGGGGAGCTGTTTTTT
>TRBD1|TRBV6-1|TRBJ1-5|NA
CASSGRDRGWNQPQHF
TGTGCCAGCAGTGGCCGGGACAGGGGTTGGAATCAGCCCCAGCATTTT
>TRBD2|TRBV6-6|TRBJ2-2|NA
CASSAGLAGEAGELFF
TGTGCCAGCAGCGCGGGACTAGCGGGAGAGGCCGGGGAGCTGTTTTTT
>NA|TRBV6-1|TRBJ1-2|once
CASSEWSGYTF
TGTGCCAGCAGTGAATGGAGTGGCTACACCTTC
>NA|TRBV6-5|TRBJ1-1|NA
CASTYNTEAFF
TGTGCCAGCACTTATAACACTGAAGCTTTCTTT
>NA|TRBV28|TRBJ1-4|NA
CASSLTRGGDEKLFF
TGTGCCAGCAGTTTAACCAGGGGAGGTGATGAAAAACTGTTTTTT
>TRBD1|TRBV11-2|TRBJ1-1|NA
CASSSYPGTGGNTEAFF
TGTGCCAGCAGCTCCTACCCCGGGACAGGGGGGAACACTGAAGCTTTCTTT
>NA|TRBV28|TRBJ1-3|once
CASSLWMARSSGNTIYF
TGTGCCAGCAGTTTATGGATGGCCCGTTCCTCTGGAAACACCATATATTTT
>TRBD2|TRBV3-1/TRBV3-2|TRBJ2-5|NA
CASRPLAGGAIGEYF
TGTGCCAGCAGGCCTCTAGCGGGAGGGGCCATCGGAGAATACTTC
>TRBD2|TRBV7-2|TRBJ2-1|NA
CASSLSETGGNEQFF
TGTGCCAGCAGCTTATCGGAAACGGGGGGCAATGAGCAGTTCTTC
>NA|TRBV4-3|TRBJ1-2|NA
CASSQDKGRGYGYTF
TGCGCCAGCAGCCAAGATAAGGGCAGGGGCTATGGCTACACCTTC